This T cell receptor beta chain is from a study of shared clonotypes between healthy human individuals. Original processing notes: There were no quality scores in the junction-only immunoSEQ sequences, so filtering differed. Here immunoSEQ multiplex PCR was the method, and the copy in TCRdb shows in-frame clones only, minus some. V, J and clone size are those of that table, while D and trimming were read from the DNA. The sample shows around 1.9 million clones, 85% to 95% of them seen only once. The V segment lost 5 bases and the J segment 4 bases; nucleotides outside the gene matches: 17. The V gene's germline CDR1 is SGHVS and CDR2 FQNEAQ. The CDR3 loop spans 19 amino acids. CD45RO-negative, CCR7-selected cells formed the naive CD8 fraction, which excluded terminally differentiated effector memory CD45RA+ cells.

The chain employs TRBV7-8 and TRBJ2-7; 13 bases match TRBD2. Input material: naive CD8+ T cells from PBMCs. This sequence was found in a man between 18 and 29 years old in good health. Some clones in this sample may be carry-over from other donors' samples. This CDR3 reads CASSQGLAGDPGRSYEQYF. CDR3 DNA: TGTGCCAGCAGCCAAGGACTAGCGGGGGATCCCGGGAGGTCTTACGAGCAGTACTTC.